Listed below are T cell receptor beta chains from one sample, sequenced in a study of blood T cell repertoires in COVID-19. Profiling relied on immunoSEQ multiplex PCR, and the TCRdb table lists in-frame clones only, not all of them. The profile shows 300,000 to 350,000 clones, almost 90% of them singletons. The sample taken for sequencing was PBMCs or T cells enriched from blood (not recorded which). The receptors were sampled from a woman under 40 who had been exposed to COVID-19. Each CDR3 is given with its conserved first and last residue. Each record gives: J gene, V gene, clone size, D gene, CDR3 DNA, CDR3 protein. A D gene is named only where the DNA matches it firmly. Rows may omit the clone size; those that give it use once, few, many or a size class.

TRBJ1-1,TRBV27,.,.,TGTGCCAGCAGTTCCCTCAGTACCGTCACTGAAGCTTTCTTT,CASSSLSTVTEAFF
TRBJ1-2,TRBV12-3/TRBV12-4,.,.,TGTGCCACCCCCCTGGCGGGAGGCTACACCTTC,CATPLAGGYTF
TRBJ1-4,TRBV10-1,.,TRBD1,TGCGCCAGCAGTGAGCGGACAGGGGGCGAAAAACTGTTTTTT,CASSERTGGEKLFF
TRBJ1-1,TRBV11-2,.,TRBD1,TGTGCCAGCAGCTTATTGATAGGGACAGGGCACGACACTGAAGCTTTCTTT,CASSLLIGTGHDTEAFF
TRBJ2-1,TRBV19,.,TRBD2,TGTGCCAGTAGCCGAATCCCGGGACTAGCGGGAGACAATGAGCAGTTCTTC,CASSRIPGLAGDNEQFF
TRBJ2-7,TRBV20-1,.,.,TGCAGTGCTAGTGGGCGGCGTCTCTACGAGCAGTACTTC,CSASGRRLYEQYF
TRBJ2-3,TRBV30,once,.,TGTGCCTGGTCCCAGGGCCTCCTTCCGCAGTATTTT,CAWSQGLLPQYF
TRBJ2-7,TRBV29-1,.,TRBD1,TGCAGCGTTGCGGACAGGTCCCCCTACGAGCAGTACTTC,CSVADRSPYEQYF
TRBJ2-1,TRBV19,.,TRBD2,TGTGCCAGTAGTTTCGCGGGAGGCTTTGAGCAGTTCTTC,CASSFAGGFEQFF
TRBJ1-2,TRBV19,.,TRBD1,TGTGCCAGTAGTATCACGAGAGCCAGATCGGGACAGACTAACTATGGCTACACCTTC,CASSITRARSGQTNYGYTF
TRBJ2-7,TRBV27,.,TRBD2,TGTGCCAGCAGTTTATGGGGCGTGGTAGCGGGAGGGCCCTTGGCATACGAGCAGTACTTC,CASSLWGVVAGGPLAYEQYF
TRBJ2-3,TRBV18,.,TRBD2,TGTGCCAGCTCACCACTAGCGGGATACGTAGATACGCAGTATTTT,CASSPLAGYVDTQYF
TRBJ2-7,TRBV28,.,TRBD2,TGTGCCAGCAGTTTACCCATGACTAGCGGGAGGGAAGAGCAGTACTTC,CASSLPMTSGREEQYF
TRBJ2-5,TRBV28,.,.,TGTGCCAGCAGTCCTACACGCTCCGGGACACTTCTGGAGACCCAGTACTTC,CASSPTRSGTLLETQYF
TRBJ2-5,TRBV19,.,TRBD2,TGTGCCAGTACCCCAGGACTAGCGGGAGTCGAGACCCAGTACTTC,CASTPGLAGVETQYF
TRBJ2-2,TRBV7-3,.,.,TGTGCCAGCAGCTTAAAAGGTGGTGGGGGTAGCGGAGGCTCCGGGGAGCTGTTTTTT,CASSLKGGGGSGGSGELFF
TRBJ2-7,TRBV4-2,.,TRBD2,TGTGCCAGCAGCCAAGAGGCACTAGCGGGAGGGGCGGGCGAGCAGTACTTC,CASSQEALAGGAGEQYF
TRBJ2-1,TRBV7-3,few,.,TGTGCCAGCAGCTTATTTTCGCCAGGGTCTAACAATGAGCAGTTCTTC,CASSLFSPGSNNEQFF
TRBJ2-7,TRBV3-1/TRBV3-2,.,TRBD1,TGTGCCAGCAGCCAAGGGGGACAGGGGAGCACCTACGAGCAGTACTTC,CASSQGGQGSTYEQYF
TRBJ1-1,TRBV29-1,once,.,TGCAGCGTTGTGCGGGCGGGGAACACTGAAGCTTTCTTT,CSVVRAGNTEAFF
TRBJ2-1,TRBV28,once,TRBD2,TGTGCCAGCACCCCGGGGCTAGCGGGAGCGAGGAATGAGCAGTTCTTC,CASTPGLAGARNEQFF
TRBJ1-4,TRBV3-1/TRBV3-2,few,.,TGTGCCAGCAGCCTAACAACAGGAGAAAAACTGTTTTTT,CASSLTTGEKLFF
TRBJ1-1,TRBV6-6,.,TRBD1,TGTGCCAGCAGTCCCGTTAACAGGGGGAACACTGAAGCTTTCTTT,CASSPVNRGNTEAFF
TRBJ2-1,TRBV9,.,.,TGTGCCAGCAGCCCGAGCGGGTCGGGATCCTACAATGAGCAGTTCTTC,CASSPSGSGSYNEQFF
TRBJ2-2,TRBV27,.,.,TGTGCCAGCAGTTTATGGGGGCGGGACACCGGGGAGCTGTTTTTT,CASSLWGRDTGELFF
TRBJ2-7,TRBV27,.,.,TGTGCCAGCAGCAAGGGGACAGGGGGGACTAGCGGTTTTAGCTCCTACGAGCAGTACTTC,CASSKGTGGTSGFSSYEQYF
TRBJ2-7,TRBV5-4,.,TRBD1,TGTGCCAGCAGCTTGATGGTGGCAGGGGGCTTTTACGAGCAGTACTTC,CASSLMVAGGFYEQYF
TRBJ2-1,TRBV12-5,.,TRBD2,TGTGCTAGTGGTTTGAGCGGGAGGGCGACAGGTGAGCAGTTCTTC,CASGLSGRATGEQFF
TRBJ2-7,TRBV30,.,TRBD2,TGTGCCTGGAGTAACGGGGGGACCTACGAGCAGTACTTC,CAWSNGGTYEQYF
TRBJ2-5,TRBV7-9,.,.,TGTGCCAGCAGCTCGAAATCGGGGGACAGAGAGACCCAGTACTTC,CASSSKSGDRETQYF
TRBJ2-2,TRBV24-1,once,.,TGTGCCACCAGTTCTAACAGGGAACAGAACACCGGGGAGCTGTTTTTT,CATSSNREQNTGELFF
TRBJ2-1,TRBV30,once,TRBD2,TGTGCCTGGAGTTGGGGGAGGGCCAAAGGGAATGAGCAGTTCTTC,CAWSWGRAKGNEQFF
TRBJ2-7,TRBV2,once,TRBD2,TGTGCCAGCAGTGACCTAGCGGGAGGGGGGGAGCAGTACTTC,CASSDLAGGGEQYF
TRBJ2-5,TRBV5-1,.,TRBD2,TGCGCCAGCAGCTCAGACGCTAGCGGGAGTAAGACCCAGTACTTC,CASSSDASGSKTQYF
TRBJ1-1,TRBV28,.,TRBD1,TGTGCCAGCGCAGGGGGTGGGACAACAACTGAAGCTTTCTTT,CASAGGGTTTEAFF
TRBJ2-5,TRBV3-1/TRBV3-2,.,TRBD2,TGTGCCAGCAGCCGACCGGGACTAGAGAAGACCCAGTACTTC,CASSRPGLEKTQYF
TRBJ2-5,TRBV28,.,.,TGTGCCAGCAGCCCTCCCCAGGGGTCTCAAGAGACCCAGTACTTC,CASSPPQGSQETQYF
TRBJ2-7,TRBV28,once,.,TGTGCCACTCTACAGACGGGCTGGGGAGTCTACGAGCAGTACTTC,CATLQTGWGVYEQYF
TRBJ2-5,TRBV5-1,.,TRBD2,TGCGCCAGCTCCATAAGGGGAGGGATGAGGGAGACCCAGTACTTC,CASSIRGGMRETQYF
TRBJ2-2,TRBV19,.,TRBD1,TGTGCCAGTAAGGACAGGGTTAACACCGGGGAGCTGTTTTTT,CASKDRVNTGELFF
TRBJ1-2,TRBV5-1,.,.,TGCGCCAGCAGCTTGTGGGCAGGACAAGGCGATGGCTACACCTTC,CASSLWAGQGDGYTF
TRBJ1-2,TRBV2,.,.,TGTGCCAGCAGTGACCGGAGATCTTATGGCTACACCTTC,CASSDRRSYGYTF
TRBJ2-3,TRBV7-3,.,TRBD1,TGTGCCAGCAGCTCGAACCCGGGACAGTATAGCACAGATACGCAGTATTTT,CASSSNPGQYSTDTQYF
TRBJ1-5,TRBV24-1,.,TRBD1,TGTGCCACCAGTGATTCGCCCGGGACAGGGGGCGGTTCGGATCAGCCCCAGCATTTT,CATSDSPGTGGGSDQPQHF